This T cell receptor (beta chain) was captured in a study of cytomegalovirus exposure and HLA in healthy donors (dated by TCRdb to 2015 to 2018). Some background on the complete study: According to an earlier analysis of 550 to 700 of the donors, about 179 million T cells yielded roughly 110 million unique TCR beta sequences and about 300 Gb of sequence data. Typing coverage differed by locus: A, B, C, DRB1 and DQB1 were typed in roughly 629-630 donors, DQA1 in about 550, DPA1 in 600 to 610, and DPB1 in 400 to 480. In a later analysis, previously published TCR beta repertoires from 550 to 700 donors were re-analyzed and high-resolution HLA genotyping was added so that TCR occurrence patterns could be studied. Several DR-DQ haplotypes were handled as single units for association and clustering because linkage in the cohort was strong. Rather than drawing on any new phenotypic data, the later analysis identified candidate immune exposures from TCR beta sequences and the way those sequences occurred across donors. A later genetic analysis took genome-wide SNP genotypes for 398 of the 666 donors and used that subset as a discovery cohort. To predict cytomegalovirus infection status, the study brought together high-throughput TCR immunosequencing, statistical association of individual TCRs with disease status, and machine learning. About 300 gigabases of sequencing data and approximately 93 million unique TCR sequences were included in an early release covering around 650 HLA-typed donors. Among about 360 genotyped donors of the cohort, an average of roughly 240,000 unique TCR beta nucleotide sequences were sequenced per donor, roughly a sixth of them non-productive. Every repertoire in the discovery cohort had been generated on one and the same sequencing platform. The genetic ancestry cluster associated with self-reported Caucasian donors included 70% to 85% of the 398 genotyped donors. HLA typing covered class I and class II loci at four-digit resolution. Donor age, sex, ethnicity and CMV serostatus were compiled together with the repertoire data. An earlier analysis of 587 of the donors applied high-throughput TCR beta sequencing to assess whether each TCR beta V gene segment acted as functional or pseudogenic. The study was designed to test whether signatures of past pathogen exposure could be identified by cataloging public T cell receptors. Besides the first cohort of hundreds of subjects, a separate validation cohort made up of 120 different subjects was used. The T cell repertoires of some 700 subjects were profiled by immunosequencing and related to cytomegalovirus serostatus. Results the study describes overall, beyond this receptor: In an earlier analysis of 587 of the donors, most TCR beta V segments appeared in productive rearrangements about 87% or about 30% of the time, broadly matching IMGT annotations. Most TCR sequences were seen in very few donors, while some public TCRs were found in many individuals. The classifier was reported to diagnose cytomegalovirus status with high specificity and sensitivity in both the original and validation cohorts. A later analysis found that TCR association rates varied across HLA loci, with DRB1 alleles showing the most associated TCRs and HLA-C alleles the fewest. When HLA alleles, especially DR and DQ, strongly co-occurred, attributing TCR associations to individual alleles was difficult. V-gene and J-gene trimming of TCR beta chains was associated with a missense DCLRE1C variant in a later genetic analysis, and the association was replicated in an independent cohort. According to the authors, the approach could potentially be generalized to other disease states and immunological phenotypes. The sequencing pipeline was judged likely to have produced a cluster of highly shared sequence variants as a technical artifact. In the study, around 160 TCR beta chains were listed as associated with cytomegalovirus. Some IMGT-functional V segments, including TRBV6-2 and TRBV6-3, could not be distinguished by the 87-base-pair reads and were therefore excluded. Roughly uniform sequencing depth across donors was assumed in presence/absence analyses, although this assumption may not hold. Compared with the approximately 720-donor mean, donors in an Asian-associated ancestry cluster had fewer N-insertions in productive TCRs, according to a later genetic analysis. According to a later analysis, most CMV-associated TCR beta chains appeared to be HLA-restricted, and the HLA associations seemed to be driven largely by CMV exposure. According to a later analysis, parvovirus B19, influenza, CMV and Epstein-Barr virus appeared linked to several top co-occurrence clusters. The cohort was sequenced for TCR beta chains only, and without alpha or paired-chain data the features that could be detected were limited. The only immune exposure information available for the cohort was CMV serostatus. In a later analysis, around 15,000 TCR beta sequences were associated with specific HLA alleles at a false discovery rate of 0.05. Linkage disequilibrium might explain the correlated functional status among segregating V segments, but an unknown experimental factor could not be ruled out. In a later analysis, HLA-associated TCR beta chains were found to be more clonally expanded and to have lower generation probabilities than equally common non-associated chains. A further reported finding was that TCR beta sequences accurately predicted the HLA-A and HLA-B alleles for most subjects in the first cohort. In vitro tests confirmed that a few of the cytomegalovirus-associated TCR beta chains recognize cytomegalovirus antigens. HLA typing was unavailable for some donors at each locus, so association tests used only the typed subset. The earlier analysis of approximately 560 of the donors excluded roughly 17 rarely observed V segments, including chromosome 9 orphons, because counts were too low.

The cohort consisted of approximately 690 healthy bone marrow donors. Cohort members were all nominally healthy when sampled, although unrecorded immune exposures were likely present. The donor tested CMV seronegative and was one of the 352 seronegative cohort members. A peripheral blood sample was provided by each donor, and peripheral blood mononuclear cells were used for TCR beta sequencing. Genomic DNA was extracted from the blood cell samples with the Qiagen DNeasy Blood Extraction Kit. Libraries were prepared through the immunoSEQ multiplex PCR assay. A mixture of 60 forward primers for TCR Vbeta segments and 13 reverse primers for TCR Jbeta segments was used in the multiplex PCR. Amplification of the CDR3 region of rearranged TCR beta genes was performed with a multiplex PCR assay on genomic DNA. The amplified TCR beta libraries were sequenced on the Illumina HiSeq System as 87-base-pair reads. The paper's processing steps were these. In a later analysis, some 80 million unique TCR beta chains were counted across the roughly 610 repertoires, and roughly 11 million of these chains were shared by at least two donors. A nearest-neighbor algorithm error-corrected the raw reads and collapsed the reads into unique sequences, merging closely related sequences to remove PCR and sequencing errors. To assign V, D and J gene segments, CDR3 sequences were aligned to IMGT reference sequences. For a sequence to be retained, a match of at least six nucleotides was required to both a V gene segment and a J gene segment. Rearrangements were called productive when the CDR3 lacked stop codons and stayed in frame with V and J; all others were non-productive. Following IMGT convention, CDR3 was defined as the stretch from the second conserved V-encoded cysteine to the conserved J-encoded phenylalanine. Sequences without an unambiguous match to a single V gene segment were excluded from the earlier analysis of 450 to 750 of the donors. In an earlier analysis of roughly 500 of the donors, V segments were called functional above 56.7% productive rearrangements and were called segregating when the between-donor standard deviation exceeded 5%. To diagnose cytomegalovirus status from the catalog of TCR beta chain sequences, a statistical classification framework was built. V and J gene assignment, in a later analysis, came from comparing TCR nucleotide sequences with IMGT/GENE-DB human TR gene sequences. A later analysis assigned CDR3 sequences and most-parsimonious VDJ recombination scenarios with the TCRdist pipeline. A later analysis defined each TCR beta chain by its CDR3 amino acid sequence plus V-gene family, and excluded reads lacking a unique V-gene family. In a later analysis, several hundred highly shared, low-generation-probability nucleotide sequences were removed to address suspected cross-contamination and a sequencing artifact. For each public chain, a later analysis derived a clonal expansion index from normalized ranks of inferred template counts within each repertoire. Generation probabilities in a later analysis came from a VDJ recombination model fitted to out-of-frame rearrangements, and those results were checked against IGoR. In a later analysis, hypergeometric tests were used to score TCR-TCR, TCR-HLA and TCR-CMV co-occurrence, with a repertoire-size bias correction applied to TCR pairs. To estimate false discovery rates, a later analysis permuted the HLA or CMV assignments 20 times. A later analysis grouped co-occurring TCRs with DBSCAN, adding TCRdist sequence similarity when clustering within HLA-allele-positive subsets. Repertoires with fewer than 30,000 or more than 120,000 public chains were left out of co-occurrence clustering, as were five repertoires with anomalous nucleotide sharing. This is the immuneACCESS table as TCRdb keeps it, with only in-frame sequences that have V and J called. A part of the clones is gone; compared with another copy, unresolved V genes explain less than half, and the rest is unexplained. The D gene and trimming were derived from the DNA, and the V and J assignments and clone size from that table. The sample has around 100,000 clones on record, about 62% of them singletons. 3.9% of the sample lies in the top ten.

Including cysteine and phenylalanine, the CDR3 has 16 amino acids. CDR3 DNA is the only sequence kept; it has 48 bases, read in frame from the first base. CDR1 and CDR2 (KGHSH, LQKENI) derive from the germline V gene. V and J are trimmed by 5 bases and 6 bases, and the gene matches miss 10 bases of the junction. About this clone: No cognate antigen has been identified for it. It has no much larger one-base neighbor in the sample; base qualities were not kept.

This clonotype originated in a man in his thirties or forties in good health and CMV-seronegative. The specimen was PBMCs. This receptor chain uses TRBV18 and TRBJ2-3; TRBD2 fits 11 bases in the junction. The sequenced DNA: TGTGCCAGCTCAGACGATAGCGGGAGGGCCGCCGATACGCAGTATTTT. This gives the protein CASSDDSGRAADTQYF.